The source of this T cell receptor beta chain is a study of blood T cell repertoires in COVID-19 (TCRdb year 2020). Background for the entire study: The collaborator samples originated in the United States, Italy and Spain and spanned the acute and convalescent phases of COVID-19. The samples were drawn from the first 160 participants of the ongoing ImmuneRACE study and from 1,254 subjects provided by 6 global collaborators. The dataset comprised deeply sampled blood TCRbeta repertoires from subjects exposed to, actively infected with, or recovered from COVID-19. A freely available public database, intended as a resource for researchers studying the immune response to SARS-CoV-2, is where the repertoires were released. A de-identified subject ID, COVID-19 status, age in years and sex were almost always included in the sample metadata. HLA class I and class II types, where available, came from metadata supplied by the sample provider rather than from assay-based typing. The prospective study material was composed of cDNA or gDNA derived from T cells, B-cell-depleted T cells, or PBMCs. Paper-wide results and their limitations: Clinical and demographic metadata were provided uncurated, with the amount varying by source and participant.

From the cysteine through the phenylalanine, the CDR3 covers 16 amino acids. Only the CDR3 DNA stays, 48 bases, in frame from base 1. From a lookup of the germline V gene, CDR1 and CDR2 are KGHSH and LQKENI. V is cut back by 4 bases and J by 11 bases, with 18 bases in the junction unmatched. TCRbeta CDR3 regions were amplified from genomic DNA by means of the immunoSEQ Assay, a bias-controlled multiplex PCR. Processing in the source paper ran as follows. Within the assay, amplification of reference gene primers was used to estimate how many nucleated cells each sample contained. Sequence reads were collapsed and filtered to measure the absolute abundance of every unique TCRbeta CDR3 rearrangement. For each sample, productive Simpson clonality was calculated as the square root of Simpson's diversity index over productive rearrangements. TCRdb limited this immuneACCESS table to in-frame rearrangements with V and J called. A share of clones is missing; checked studies link under half to unresolved V genes, and the rest is unexplained. That table gives V, J and clone size, and the DNA gave D and trimming. Recorded for this sample are about 90,000 clones; over 80% of them occurred a single time. Roughly 32% of the sample is taken by the ten largest.

Each collaborating institution followed its own protocols to collect whole blood in K2EDTA tubes. For TCRbeta analysis, collaborator samples were shipped as frozen whole blood, as isolated PBMCs, or as DNA extracted from either sample type. Turning to this clone: Its recognized antigen is unknown. Nothing much larger sits one base from this clone, and base qualities are not available.

The clonotype comes from an elderly woman with active or convalescent COVID-19. The sample comprised peripheral blood. The rearrangement combines TRBV18 with TRBJ1-1, with TRBD1 identical over 8 junction bases. CDR3 region: CASSREPLGTGSRAFF. The sequenced DNA is TGTGCCAGCTCACGAGAACCGCTAGGGACAGGTAGTCGGGCTTTCTTT. The entire variable domain, with the stretches around the CDR3 drawn from the reference TRBV18 and TRBJ1-1 proteins, is NAGVMQNPRHLVRRRGQEARLRCSPMKGHSHVYWYRQLPEEGLKFMVYLQKENIIDESGMPKERFSAEFPKEGPSILRIQQVVRGDSAAYFCASSREPLGTGSRAFFGQGTRLTVV.